The source of this T cell receptor beta chain is a study of read filtering for tumor transcriptome and immune sequencing. Study context: RNA-seq yielded only about 75 to 1,400 TCR reads, IR-seq about 4.05 to 11 million.

At the time of active disease, bone marrow was collected from every patient. The CDR3 is made up of 12 amino acids. The V and J ends lost 4 bases and 1 base respectively, with 5 bases between them. Germline V CDR1 and CDR2: DFQATT, SNEGSKA (reference sequence). This clonotype was seen at least ten times. The antigen remains undetermined. Study conclusions and caveats: About 80% of IR-seq clonotypes had one read, totaling approximately 4% of reads; RNA-seq: approximately 73% and 42%. The sorted CD138-negative fraction was a mixed bone marrow immune population, not purified T cells.

This library used around 0.4 ug RNA and molecular barcoded adaptors spanning alpha/delta and beta/gamma chains. TCRdb called the reads again in MiXCR, with one record for every CDR3 protein. The table records about 86,000 distinct CDR3 sequences, over 9% of them present only once. The V call is TRBV20-1, the J call TRBJ1-5; no clear D gene. The sample was a population of CD138-negative cells sorted from bone marrow. The sequence was obtained from a donor at least 40 years old with multiple myeloma. CDR3 DNA: TGCAGTGCTATAACCAGCAATCAGCCCCAGCATTTT. Amino acids: CSAITSNQPQHF.